The 22 T cell receptor beta chains presented below share a single source sample, sequenced in a study of blood T cell repertoires in COVID-19. Sequencing used immunoSEQ multiplex PCR; TCRdb keeps in-frame clones, though not all of them. This sample has some 30,000 clones, with roughly nine tenths found just once. The sequenced sample was peripheral blood. Receptors were obtained from a man between 65 and 79 years old with active or convalescent COVID-19.

Turning to this clone: This same CDR3 is encoded by further DNA sequences in the sample. The chain links TRBV7-9 to TRBJ1-2; 7 bases align to TRBD1. Per the germline V gene, CDR1 is SEHNR and CDR2 is FQNEAQ (reference sequence). After removal of 5 bases from V and 2 bases from J, the junction contained 2 bases not matched to a gene. This CDR3 contains 13 residues. CDR3 bases: TGTGCCAGCAGCCTGGGACAGAACTATGGCTACACCTTC. It translates to CASSLGQNYGYTF.

This sequence joins TRBV29-1 and TRBJ2-3, with 7 bases lining up with TRBD2. The CDR3 consists of 14 residues. After removal of 7 bases from V and 2 bases from J, the junction contained 9 bases not matched to a gene. Germline V gene sequence: CDR1 SQVTM, CDR2 ANQGSEA. CDR3 protein: CSAVAGVNTDTQYF. Here the CDR3 DNA reads TGCAGCGCGGTGGCGGGAGTGAACACAGATACGCAGTATTTT.

The J gene is TRBJ2-3, the V gene TRBV5-1, with 12 bases identical to TRBD2. Germline V CDR1 and CDR2: SGHRS, YFSETQ. CDR3 length: 16 residues. V gave up 3 bases and J gave up 8 bases; unmatched junction bases: 10. CDR3 residues: CASSSMTSGGVGTQYF. In DNA form, the CDR3 reads TGCGCCAGCAGCTCCATGACTAGCGGGGGAGTGGGTACGCAGTATTTT.

The sample holds one count of this clone. The CDR3 sequence: CASDEVQGQGTDTQYF. The CDR3 DNA sequence: TGTGCCAGCGATGAGGTCCAGGGGCAGGGCACAGATACGCAGTATTTT. The genes are TRBV7-9 and TRBJ2-3; D may be TRBD1 (6 bases). Germline assignment: CDR1 SEHNR and CDR2 FQNEAQ (reference sequence). The CDR3 extends over 16 amino acids. V was clipped by 8 bases and J by 1 base, with 19 bases between them.

The rearrangement joins TRBV7-9 to TRBJ1-1, with a weak D call TRBD1 (6 bases). The ends were cut back, 1 base at V and 10 bases at J, with 10 bases in the middle. The CDR3 consists of 12 residues. Per the germline V gene, CDR1 is SEHNR and CDR2 is FQNEAQ (reference sequence). Written as DNA, the CDR3 is TGTGCCAGCAGCTTAGGGGGGCAGGGAGCTTTCTTT. Its translation: CASSLGGQGAFF.

V gene TRBV11-2 combines with J gene TRBJ1-5; possible D gene TRBD1, 5 bases. CDR3 length: 14 amino acids. The V end was cut by 3 bases, the J end by 6 bases, with 12 bases between. Germline CDR1 and CDR2: SGHAT and FQNNGV. CDR3 in amino acids: CASSLGRAAQPQHF. The CDR3 coding sequence is TGTGCCAGCAGCTTGGGCAGGGCAGCTCAGCCCCAGCATTTT. Full variable domain (outside the CDR3, taken from reference TRBV11-2 and TRBJ1-5): EAGVAQSPRYKIIEKRQSVAFWCNPISGHATLYWYQQILGQGPKLLIQFQNNGVVDDSQLPKDRFSAERLKGVDSTLKIQPAKLEDSAVYLCASSLGRAAQPQHFGDGTRLSIL.

The chain has TRBV10-3 and TRBJ2-1, with 8 bases aligning to TRBD1. V shed 6 bases, J shed 6 bases, and the junction held 10 bases outside the gene matches. The germline V gene has CDR1 ENHRY and CDR2 SYGVKD. The CDR3 spans 15 residues. CDR3 region: CAISYRDRFRNEQFF. The CDR3 bases are TGTGCCATCAGCTACCGGGACAGGTTTCGCAATGAGCAGTTCTTC.

The chain is built from TRBV5-1 and TRBJ1-4; D may be TRBD1 (6 bases). The V end was cut by 4 bases, the J end by 4 bases, with 14 bases between. The CDR3 is 15 residues long. Germline V lookup: CDR1 SGHRS, CDR2 YFSETQ. The CDR3 nucleotides are TGCGCCAGCAGCAGACTCTCGGACAGTAATGAAAAACTGTTTTTT. Its translation is CASSRLSDSNEKLFF. Full variable domain (missing parts from reference TRBV5-1 and TRBJ1-4): KAGVTQTPRYLIKTRGQQVTLSCSPISGHRSVSWYQQTPGQGLQFLFEYFSETQRNKGNFPGRFSGRQFSNSRSEMNVSTLELGDSALYLCASSRLSDSNEKLFFGSGTQLSVL.

The gene calls are TRBV5-8 and TRBJ1-2, with a weak D call TRBD1 (5 bases). The CDR3 consists of 15 residues. CDR1 is SGHTS and CDR2 is YDEGEE in the germline V gene. The V end was cut by 4 bases, the J end by 4 bases, with 17 bases between. The CDR3 is CASSLDRQFAYGYTF. The CDR3 region has the DNA TGTGCCAGCAGCCTCGATCGACAGTTCGCCTATGGCTACACCTTC.

The V call is TRBV6-6, the J call TRBJ1-1; a possible D gene is TRBD1 (5 bases). V lost 2 bases, J lost 7 bases, and 11 bases lay in between. Looked up from germline, CDR1 is MNHNY and CDR2 is SVGAGI (reference sequence). This CDR3 contains 13 residues. Written as DNA, the CDR3 is TGTGCCAGCAGTTACGGGCAGGGAGGTGAAGCTTTCTTT. It codes for CASSYGQGGEAFF.

This sequence joins TRBV5-3 and TRBJ2-7, with 14 bases fitting TRBD2. TRBV5-3 is marked as an open reading frame, function uncertain. The V gene end was trimmed by 7 bases and the J gene end by 0 bases; junction bases not matched to a gene: 12. The CDR3 runs to 18 residues. The CDR3 region is CARGYRLAGGPSSYEQYV. CDR3 bases: TGTGCCAGAGGGTATAGACTAGCGGGAGGGCCCAGCTCCTACGAGCAGTACGTC.

This rearrangement joins TRBV29-1 to TRBJ2-3; 7 bases line up with TRBD2. Trimming at V came to 6 bases and at J to 6 bases, leaving 6 bases not matched to a gene. Germline V gives CDR1 SQVTM, CDR2 ANQGSEA. This CDR3 spans 12 amino acids. The CDR3 is CSVGQGGDTQYF. The CDR3 nucleotides read TGCAGCGTGGGCCAGGGAGGGGATACGCAGTATTTT.

The rearrangement uses TRBV11-2 and TRBJ1-5, with TRBD1 matching over 9 bases. V lost 5 bases, J lost 4 bases, and 6 bases stayed unmatched. This CDR3 contains 15 residues. The germline V gene encodes CDR1 SGHAT and CDR2 FQNNGV. CDR3 coding DNA: TGTGCCAGCAGCCCCGGGACAGGGACAAATCAGCCCCAGCATTTT. This encodes CASSPGTGTNQPQHF.

This chain links TRBV7-2 with TRBJ2-7; D might be TRBD2 (6 bases). Germline V gene sequence: CDR1 SGHTA, CDR2 FQGNSA. The V end was cut by 1 base, the J end by 4 bases, with 11 bases between. The CDR3 sequence is 14 residues long. CDR3 in amino acids: CASSLVLAGYEQYF. In DNA, the CDR3 is TGTGCCAGCAGCTTAGTACTAGCAGGTTACGAGCAGTACTTC.

The CDR3: CASSVGTNSYEQYF. CDR3 in DNA: TGTGCCAGCAGCGTAGGCACAAACTCCTACGAGCAGTACTTC. The J gene is TRBJ2-7, the V gene TRBV9, with no clear D. The V gene lost 0 bases and the J gene lost 0 bases, with 7 bases spanning the gap. Per germline, CDR1 SGDLS and CDR2 YYNGEE. The CDR3 has 14 amino acids. The full variable domain, with the rest looked up from reference TRBV9 and TRBJ2-7, is DSGVTQTPKHLITATGQRVTLRCSPRSGDLSVYWYQQSLDQGLQFLIQYYNGEERAKGNILERFSAQQFPDLHSELNLSSLELGDSALYFCASSVGTNSYEQYFGPGTRLTVT.

This chain joins TRBV4-1 and TRBJ2-7, with D tentatively TRBD2 (7 bases). Germline V gene lookup returns CDR1 MGHRA and CDR2 YSYEKL. This CDR3 contains 15 residues. Between the trimmed V and J ends, which lost 4 bases and 4 bases, there was a span of 17 bases. CDR3 sequence reads: CASSPEAGASYEQYF. The CDR3, as DNA: TGCGCCAGCAGCCCCGAGGCGGGGGCTTCTTACGAGCAGTACTTC.

The rearrangement joins TRBV18 to TRBJ2-6, with 10 bases lining up with TRBD1. This CDR3 has 17 residues. Trimming at V came to 5 bases and at J to 2 bases, leaving 6 bases not matched to a gene. The germline gives CDR1 KGHSH, CDR2 LQKENI. The DNA of the CDR3 is TGTGCCAGCTCATCGGGACAGGGGCTCGCTGGGGCCAACGTCCTGACTTTC. This translates into CASSSGQGLAGANVLTF.

The chain links TRBV7-6 to TRBJ1-5; D is unresolved. This CDR3 has 15 residues. Germline values: CDR1 SGHVS, CDR2 FNYEAQ. Trimming took off 1 base at V and 3 bases at J, with 10 bases between the two ends. The CDR3 sequence is CASSLVAGTNQPQHF. CDR3 nucleotide sequence: TGTGCCAGCAGCTTAGTGGCGGGTACCAATCAGCCCCAGCATTTT.

This clone turned up a few times. The gene calls are TRBV4-1 and TRBJ2-7, with D perhaps TRBD1 (6 bases). CDR3 length: 14 amino acids. Per germline, CDR1 MGHRA and CDR2 YSYEKL. The V end lost 3 bases, the J end lost 2 bases, and 11 bases lay between the germline ends. CDR3 protein: CASSHQRDTYEQYF. CDR3 DNA sequence: TGCGCCAGCAGCCACCAACGGGACACCTACGAGCAGTACTTC.

V is TRBV4-3 and J is TRBJ2-5; 8 bases fit TRBD1. Germline V gene data show CDR1 as LGHNA and CDR2 as YSLEER. V lost 4 bases to trimming and J lost 9 bases; unmatched junction nucleotides: 7. The CDR3 contains 13 residues. The CDR3 DNA sequence: TGCGCCAGCAGCCCGGGACAGGACGCGGCCCAGTACTTC. The encoded protein is CASSPGQDAAQYF.

This chain links TRBV6-5 with TRBJ1-2, with TRBD1 identical over 7 bases. Unmatched junction bases numbered 9, after V lost 3 bases and J lost 5 bases. Germline lookup yields CDR1 MNHEY and CDR2 SVGAGI. The length of the CDR3 is 15 residues. DNA for the CDR3: TGTGCCAGCAGTTATACAGCCAAGACAGGGTATGGCTACACCTTC. Protein: CASSYTAKTGYGYTF.

CDR3 coding DNA: TGCGCCAGCAGCTTTAGGACTACGCAAACCATCAATGAGCAGTTCTTC. It encodes CASSFRTTQTINEQFF. J is TRBJ2-1 and V is TRBV5-1; D perhaps matches TRBD2 (6 bases). Trimming stripped 2 bases from V and 6 bases from J, with 18 bases between. There are 16 residues in the CDR3. Germline lookup yields CDR1 SGHRS and CDR2 YFSETQ.